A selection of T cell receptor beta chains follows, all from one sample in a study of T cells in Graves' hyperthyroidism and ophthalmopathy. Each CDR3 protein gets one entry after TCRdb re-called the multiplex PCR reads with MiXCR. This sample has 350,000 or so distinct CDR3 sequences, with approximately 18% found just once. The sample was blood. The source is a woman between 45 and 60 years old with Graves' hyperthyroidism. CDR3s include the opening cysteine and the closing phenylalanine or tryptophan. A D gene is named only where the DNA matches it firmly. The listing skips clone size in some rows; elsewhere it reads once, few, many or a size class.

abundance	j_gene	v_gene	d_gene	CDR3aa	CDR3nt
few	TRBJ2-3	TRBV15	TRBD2	CATSRDTLAGGSGDTQYF	TGTGCCACCAGCAGAGATACTCTAGCGGGGGGGTCAGGAGATACGCAGTATTTT
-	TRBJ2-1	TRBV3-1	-	CASSQDSGLGEQFF	TGTGCCAGCAGCCAAGATTCGGGGCTCGGTGAGCAGTTCTTC
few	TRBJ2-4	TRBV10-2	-	CASSESGHRSDAKNIQYF	TGCGCCAGCAGTGAGTCAGGCCACCGTTCCGATGCCAAAAACATTCAGTACTTC
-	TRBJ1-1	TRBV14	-	CASSQEASPNTEAFF	TGTGCCAGCAGCCAAGAGGCCAGTCCGAACACTGAAGCTTTCTTT
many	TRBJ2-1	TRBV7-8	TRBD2	CASSPGGGANEQFF	TGTGCCAGCAGCCCCGGCGGGGGGGCAAATGAGCAGTTCTTC
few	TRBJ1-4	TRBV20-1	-	CSACRGAYNEKLFF	TGCAGTGCTTGTCGGGGGGCGTATAATGAAAAACTGTTTTTT
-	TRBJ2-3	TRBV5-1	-	CASSQGPQGRDTQYF	TGCGCCAGCAGCCAGGGACCGCAGGGGAGGGATACGCAGTATTTT
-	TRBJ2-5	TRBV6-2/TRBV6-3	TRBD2	CASARGLGQETQYF	TGTGCCAGCGCCCGGGGACTAGGGCAAGAGACCCAGTACTTC
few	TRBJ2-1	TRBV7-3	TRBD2	CASSLSLAGDEQFF	TGTGCCAGCAGCTTAAGTCTAGCGGGGGATGAGCAGTTCTTC
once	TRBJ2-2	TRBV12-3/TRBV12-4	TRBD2	CASTKAGGPKVGELFF	TGTGCCAGCACCAAAGCGGGAGGGCCCAAAGTCGGGGAGCTGTTTTTT
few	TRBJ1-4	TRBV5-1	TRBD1	CASSLGGDRGEKLFF	TGCGCCAGCAGCTTGGGTGGGGACAGAGGAGAAAAACTGTTTTTT
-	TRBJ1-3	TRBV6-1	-	CASAPSRTRIYF	TGTGCCAGCGCCCCGTCGAGGACCCGTATATATTTT
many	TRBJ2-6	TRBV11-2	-	CASSFPPLQGAGANVLTF	TGTGCCAGCAGCTTCCCCCCTTTACAGGGTGCTGGGGCCAACGTCCTGACTTTC
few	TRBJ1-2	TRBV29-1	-	CSVVSSGYTF	TGCAGCGTTGTGAGTAGTGGCTACACCTTC